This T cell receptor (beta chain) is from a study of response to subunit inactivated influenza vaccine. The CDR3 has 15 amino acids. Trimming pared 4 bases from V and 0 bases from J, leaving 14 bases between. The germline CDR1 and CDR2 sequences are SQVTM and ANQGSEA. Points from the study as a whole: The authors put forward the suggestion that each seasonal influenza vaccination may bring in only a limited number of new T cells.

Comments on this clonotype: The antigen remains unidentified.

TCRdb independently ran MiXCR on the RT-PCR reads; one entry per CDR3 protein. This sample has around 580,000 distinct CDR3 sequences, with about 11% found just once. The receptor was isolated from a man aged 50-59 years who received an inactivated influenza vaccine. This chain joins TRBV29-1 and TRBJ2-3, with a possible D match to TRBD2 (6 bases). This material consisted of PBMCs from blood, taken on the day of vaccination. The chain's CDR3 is CSVVDGTFSTDTQYF. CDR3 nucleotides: TGCAGCGTTGTAGACGGGACTTTTAGCACAGATACGCAGTATTTT.